This T cell receptor beta chain is drawn from a study of PD-1 blockade in classical Hodgkin lymphoma (dated by TCRdb to about 2020). Study-wide context: Nivolumab dosing was 3 mg/kg intravenously every 2 weeks, continuing until either disease progression or unacceptable toxicity. The study used TCR beta sequencing and CyTOF to define a peripheral blood immune signature of response to PD-1 blockade in classical Hodgkin lymphoma.

Points the paper makes about the study in general: Only a single clinical trial cohort was studied, and what caused the repertoire differences, possibly disease activity or prior therapy, remained undefined. Newly diagnosed patients were reported to have lower baseline TCR diversity than healthy donors, and relapsed/refractory patients were reported to have lower baseline TCR diversity still. Baseline diversity similar to that of newly diagnosed patients was observed in trial patients achieving complete response, whereas significantly lower diversity was observed in partial responders and progressors. Patients starting nivolumab less than 1 year after ASCT had lower diversity and were excluded from later analyses to avoid confounding by immune reconstitution. CD4+ but not CD8+ TCR diversity rose significantly by C4D1 (p=0.0027 vs p=0.16), most apparent in complete responders (p=0.02).

Regarding this clone: This receptor's antigen is unknown. No base-level quality is on record; no much larger clone is a single base apart.

The time point label of this sample denotes: cycle 1 day 1 (C1D1), immediately before nivolumab initiation. Every trial patient had relapsed after autologous stem cell transplantation, and cohorts A, B and C differed in prior brentuximab vedotin exposure. The trial cohort comprised some 60 patients with relapsed/refractory classical Hodgkin lymphoma whose best overall responses were complete response, partial response or progressive disease. Trial patients were treated with single-agent nivolumab in the multi-cohort phase II CheckMate 205 trial. Best overall response was determined by an independent review committee according to the 2007 International Working Group response criteria. Trial PBMCs were obtained immediately prior to nivolumab initiation (C1D1) and on therapy at cycle 2 day 1 and cycle 4 day 1. Peripheral blood was collected in 8 mL Vacutainer Cell Preparation Tubes, from which PBMCs were isolated by centrifugation and then cryopreserved.

The Qiagen DNeasy kit was used to extract genomic DNA from unsorted PBMCs and from the negatively selected CD4+ and CD8+ fractions. TCR beta CDR3 regions were subjected to amplification by immunoSEQ multiplex PCR with primers that anneal to V and J segments. A synthetic immune receptor repertoire was used to minimize amplification bias, and any residual bias was removed computationally once sequencing was done. Per the original workflow: Repertoire diversity was quantified as the Shannon entropy index using custom Python scripts. Unsorted, CD4+ and CD8+ repertoires were examined separately, except in combined analyses, for which CD4+ and CD8+ sequences were merged in silico. A clone counted as expanded when the clone's frequency after treatment rose at least 2-fold relative to C1D1, and clones undetected at baseline were given a pseudocount of 0.5. Singleton clones were defined as clones with 0 or 1 copy at C1D1, and non-singleton clones were defined as clones with 2 or more copies. Clones expanded in unsorted samples were assigned a CD4+, CD8+ or unknown annotation through matching of protein sequences in sorted samples from the same patient. Wilcoxon tests on paired samples were used to test changes in diversity from C1D1 to C4D1. The source is immuneACCESS, and TCRdb retained only in-frame sequences with V and J called. Part of the clones is not carried over; for the studies checked, unresolved V genes explain less than half of this, and the remainder is unexplained. The DNA was the basis for D and trimming; V, J and clone size are from that table. This sample holds about 15,000 clones; roughly 68% were observed only once. Roughly 10% of the sample goes to the ten largest clones.

This TCR came from a human donor with classical Hodgkin lymphoma. This sample comprised peripheral blood mononuclear cells (PBMCs), obtained at baseline.

The CDR3 corresponds to CASSYRARILDEQFF. The sequenced DNA: TGTGCCAGCAGTTACAGGGCTAGAATTCTGGACGAGCAGTTCTTC. The chain joins TRBV6-5 to TRBJ2-1; no D segment can be confidently identified. The CDR3 goes from the cysteine to the phenylalanine over 15 residues. Only CDR3 DNA remains: 45 bases, in frame from the first base. The germline V gene yields MNHEY for CDR1 and SVGAGI for CDR2. V is pared back by 2 bases and J by 10 bases, with 18 bases lying between the germline termini.